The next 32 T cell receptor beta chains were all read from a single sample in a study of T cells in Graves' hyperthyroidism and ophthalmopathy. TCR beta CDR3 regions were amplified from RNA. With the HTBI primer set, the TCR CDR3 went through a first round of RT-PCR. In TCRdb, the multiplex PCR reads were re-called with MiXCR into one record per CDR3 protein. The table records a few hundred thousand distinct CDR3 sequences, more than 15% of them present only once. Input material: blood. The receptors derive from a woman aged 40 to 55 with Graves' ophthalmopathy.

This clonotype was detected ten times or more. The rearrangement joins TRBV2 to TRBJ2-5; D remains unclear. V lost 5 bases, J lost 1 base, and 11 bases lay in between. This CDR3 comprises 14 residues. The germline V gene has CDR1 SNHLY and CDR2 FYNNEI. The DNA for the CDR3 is TGTGCCAGCAGTATTCTGGGCGGCCAAGAGACCCAGTACTTC. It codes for CASSILGGQETQYF.

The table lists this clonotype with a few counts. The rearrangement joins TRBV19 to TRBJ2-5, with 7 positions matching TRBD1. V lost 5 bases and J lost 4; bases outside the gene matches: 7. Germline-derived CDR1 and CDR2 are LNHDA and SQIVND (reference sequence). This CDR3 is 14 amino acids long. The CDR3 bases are TGTGCCAGTAGTCGGAGATGGGACAGAGAGACCCAGTACTTC. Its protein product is CASSRRWDRETQYF.

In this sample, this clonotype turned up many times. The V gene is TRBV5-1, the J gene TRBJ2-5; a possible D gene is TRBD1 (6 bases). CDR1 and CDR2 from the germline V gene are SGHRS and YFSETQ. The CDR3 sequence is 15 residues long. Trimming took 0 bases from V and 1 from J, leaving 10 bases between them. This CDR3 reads CASSLGQALQETQYF. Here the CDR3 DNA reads TGCGCCAGCAGCTTGGGACAGGCCCTCCAAGAGACCCAGTACTTC.

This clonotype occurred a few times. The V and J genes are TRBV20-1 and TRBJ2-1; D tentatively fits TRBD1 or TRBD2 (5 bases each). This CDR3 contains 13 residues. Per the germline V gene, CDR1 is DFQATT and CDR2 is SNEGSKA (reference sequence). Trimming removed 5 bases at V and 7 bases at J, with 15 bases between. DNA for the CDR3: TGCAGTGCTCCTGGGACGCTCAGGAATGAGCAGTTCTTC. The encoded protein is CSAPGTLRNEQFF.

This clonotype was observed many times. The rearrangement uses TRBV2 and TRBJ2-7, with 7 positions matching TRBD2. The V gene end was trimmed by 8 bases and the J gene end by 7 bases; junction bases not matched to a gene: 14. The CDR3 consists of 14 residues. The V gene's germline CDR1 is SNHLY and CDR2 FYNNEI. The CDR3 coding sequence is TGTGCCAGCGTCCCCAGCGGGATGTCCCTGGAGCAGTACTTC. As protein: CASVPSGMSLEQYF.

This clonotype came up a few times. DNA of the CDR3: TGTGCCAGTAGTATAGGAGGGGATGGACACAATGAGCAGTTCTTC. Translation: CASSIGGDGHNEQFF. The chain links TRBV19 to TRBJ2-1, with D perhaps given as TRBD1 or TRBD2 (5 bases each). CDR1 LNHDA and CDR2 SQIVND come from the germline V gene (reference sequence). There are 15 residues in the CDR3. V dropped 1 base and J dropped 5 bases, with 12 bases sitting between them.

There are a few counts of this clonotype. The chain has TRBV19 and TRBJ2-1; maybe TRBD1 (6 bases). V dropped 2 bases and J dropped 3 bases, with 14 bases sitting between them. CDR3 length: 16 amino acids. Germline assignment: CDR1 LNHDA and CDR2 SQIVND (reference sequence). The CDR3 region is CASSIRKQGLYNEQFF. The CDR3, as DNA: TGTGCCAGTAGTATAAGGAAACAGGGCCTCTACAATGAGCAGTTCTTC.

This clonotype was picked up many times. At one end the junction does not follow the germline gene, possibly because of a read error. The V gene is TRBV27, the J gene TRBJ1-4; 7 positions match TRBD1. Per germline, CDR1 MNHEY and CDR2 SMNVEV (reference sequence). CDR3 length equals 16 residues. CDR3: CASSLTGRAYNEQLFF. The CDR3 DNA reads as TGTGCCAGCAGTCTGACAGGGCGCGCATATAATGAACAACTGTTTTTT.

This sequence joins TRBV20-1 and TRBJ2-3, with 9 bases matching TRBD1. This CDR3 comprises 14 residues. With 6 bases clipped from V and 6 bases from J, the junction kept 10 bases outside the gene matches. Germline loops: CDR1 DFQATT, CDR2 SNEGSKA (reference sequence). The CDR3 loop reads CSANRGPERDTQYF. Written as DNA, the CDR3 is TGCAGTGCCAACAGGGGGCCCGAGCGTGATACGCAGTATTTT.

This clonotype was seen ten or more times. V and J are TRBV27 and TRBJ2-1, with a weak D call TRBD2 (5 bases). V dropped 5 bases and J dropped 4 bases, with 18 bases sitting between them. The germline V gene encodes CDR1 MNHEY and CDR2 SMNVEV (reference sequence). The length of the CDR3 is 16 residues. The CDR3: CASSSDRLPLYNEQFF. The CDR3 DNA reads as TGTGCCAGCAGTAGCGATCGACTACCTTTATACAATGAGCAGTTCTTC.

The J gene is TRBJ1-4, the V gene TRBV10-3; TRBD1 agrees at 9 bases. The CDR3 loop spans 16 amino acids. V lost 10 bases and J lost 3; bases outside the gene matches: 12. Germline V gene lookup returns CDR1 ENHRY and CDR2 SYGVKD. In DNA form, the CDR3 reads TGTGCCAGTCGACAGGGGGGGGAAGGAGCTAATGAAAAACTGTTTTTT. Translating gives CASRQGGEGANEKLFF.

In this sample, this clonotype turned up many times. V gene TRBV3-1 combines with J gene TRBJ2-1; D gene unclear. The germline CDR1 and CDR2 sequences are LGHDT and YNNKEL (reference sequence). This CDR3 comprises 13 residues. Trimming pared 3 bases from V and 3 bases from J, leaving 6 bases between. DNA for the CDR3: TGTGCCAGCAGCCACGACGACTACAATGAGCAGTTCTTC. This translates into CASSHDDYNEQFF.

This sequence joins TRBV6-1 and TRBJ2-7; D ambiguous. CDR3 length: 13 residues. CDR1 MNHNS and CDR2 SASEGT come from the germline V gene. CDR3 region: CPGRPPSSPEQYF. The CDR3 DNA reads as TGTCCCGGGCGTCCACCTTCTTCTCCCGAGCAGTACTTC.

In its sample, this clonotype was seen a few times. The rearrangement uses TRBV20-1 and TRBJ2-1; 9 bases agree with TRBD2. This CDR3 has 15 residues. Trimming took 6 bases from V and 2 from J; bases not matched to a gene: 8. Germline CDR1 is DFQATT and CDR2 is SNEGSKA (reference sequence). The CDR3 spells CSASSLAGTYNEQFF. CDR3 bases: TGCAGTGCCAGTTCACTAGCGGGCACCTACAATGAGCAGTTCTTC.

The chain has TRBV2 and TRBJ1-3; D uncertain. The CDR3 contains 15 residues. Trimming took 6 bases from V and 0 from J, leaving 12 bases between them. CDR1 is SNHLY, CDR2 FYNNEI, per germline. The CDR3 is CASRDVGHSGNTIYF. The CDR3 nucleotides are TGTGCCAGCAGAGATGTTGGCCACTCTGGAAACACCATATATTTT.

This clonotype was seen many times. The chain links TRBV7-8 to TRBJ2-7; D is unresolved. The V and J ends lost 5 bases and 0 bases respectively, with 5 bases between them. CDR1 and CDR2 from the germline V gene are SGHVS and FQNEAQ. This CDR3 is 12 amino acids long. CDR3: CASSPFSYEQYF. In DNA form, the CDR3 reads TGTGCCAGCAGCCCTTTCTCCTACGAGCAGTACTTC. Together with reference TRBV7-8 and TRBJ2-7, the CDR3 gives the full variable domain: GAGVSQSPRYKVAKRGQDVALRCDPISGHVSLFWYQQALGQGPEFLTYFQNEAQLDKSGLPSDRFFAERPEGSVSTLKIQRTQQEDSAVYLCASSPFSYEQYFGPGTRLTVT.

The CDR3 sequence: CAISERGGCTDTQYF. The CDR3 DNA reads TGTGCCATCAGTGAAAGAGGGGGGTGCACAGATACGCAGTATTTT. This chain links TRBV10-3 with TRBJ2-3; D is perhaps TRBD1 or TRBD2 (6 bases each). Germline CDR1 ENHRY, CDR2 SYGVKD. Between the trimmed V and J ends, which lost 3 bases and 1 base, there was a span of 11 bases. The CDR3 consists of 15 residues.

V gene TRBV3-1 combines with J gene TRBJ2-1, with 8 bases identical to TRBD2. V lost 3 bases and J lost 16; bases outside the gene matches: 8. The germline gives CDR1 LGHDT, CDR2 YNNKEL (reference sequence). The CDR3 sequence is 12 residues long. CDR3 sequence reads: CASSQAGTRPFF. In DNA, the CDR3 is TGTGCCAGCAGCCAGGCCGGGACTAGACCCTTCTTC.

The CDR3 sequence: CASSTDRSNSPLHF. The CDR3 DNA is TGTGCCAGCAGTACGGACAGGTCCAATTCACCCCTCCACTTT. V gene TRBV6-1 combines with J gene TRBJ1-6; the match to TRBD1 covers 7 bases. Trimming cost V 5 bases and J 7 bases; bases outside gene matches: 5. The length of the CDR3 is 14 residues. The germline V gene encodes CDR1 MNHNS and CDR2 SASEGT.

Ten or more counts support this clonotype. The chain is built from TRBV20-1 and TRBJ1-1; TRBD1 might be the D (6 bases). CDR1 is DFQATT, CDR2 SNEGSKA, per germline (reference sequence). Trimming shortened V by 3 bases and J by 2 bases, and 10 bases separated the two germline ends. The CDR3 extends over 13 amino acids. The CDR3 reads CSASRQANTEAFF. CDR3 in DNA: TGCAGTGCTAGTAGACAGGCCAACACTGAAGCTTTCTTT.

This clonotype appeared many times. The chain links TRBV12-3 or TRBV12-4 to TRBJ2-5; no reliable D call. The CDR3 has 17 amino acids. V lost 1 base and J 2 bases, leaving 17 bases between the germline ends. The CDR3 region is CASSLGRTFIGQETQYF. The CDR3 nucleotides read TGTGCCAGCAGTTTAGGGCGGACCTTCATAGGACAAGAGACCCAGTACTTC.

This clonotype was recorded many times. CDR3 sequence: CASSPNRVGEYQETQYF. CDR3 in DNA: TGTGCCAGCAGCCCAAACCGGGTGGGGGAGTACCAAGAGACCCAGTACTTC. This chain connects TRBV7-9 to TRBJ2-5; TRBD1 or TRBD2 may be the D gene (5 bases each). V was trimmed by 5 bases and J by 0 bases, leaving 19 bases between them. CDR3 length: 17 residues. Per the germline V gene, CDR1 is SEHNR and CDR2 is FQNEAQ (reference sequence). Full variable domain (rest looked up from reference TRBV7-9 and TRBJ2-5): DTGVSQNPRHKITKRGQNVTFRCDPISEHNRLYWYRQTLGQGPEFLTYFQNEAQLEKSRLLSDRFSAERPKGSFSTLEIQRTEQGDSAMYLCASSPNRVGEYQETQYFGPGTRLLVL.

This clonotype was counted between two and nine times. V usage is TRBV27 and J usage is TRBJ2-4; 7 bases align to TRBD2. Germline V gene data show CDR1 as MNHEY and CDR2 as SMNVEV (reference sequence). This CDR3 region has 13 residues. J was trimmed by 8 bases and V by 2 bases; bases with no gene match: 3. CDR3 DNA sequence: TGTGCCAGCAGTTTAGGGGGGGGGGACATTCAGTACTTC. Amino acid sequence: CASSLGGGDIQYF.

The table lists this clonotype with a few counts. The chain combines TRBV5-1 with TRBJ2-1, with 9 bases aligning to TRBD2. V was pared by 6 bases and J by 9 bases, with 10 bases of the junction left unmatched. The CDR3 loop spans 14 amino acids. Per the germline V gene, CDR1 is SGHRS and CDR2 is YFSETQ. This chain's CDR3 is CASNGGGAKAEQFF. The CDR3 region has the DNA TGCGCCAGCAATGGCGGGGGGGCCAAGGCTGAGCAGTTCTTC.

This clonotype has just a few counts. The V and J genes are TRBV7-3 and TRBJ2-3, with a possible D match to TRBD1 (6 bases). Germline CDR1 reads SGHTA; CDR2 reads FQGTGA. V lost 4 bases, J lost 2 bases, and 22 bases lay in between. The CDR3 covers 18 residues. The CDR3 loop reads CASSSPAAGAPDTDTQYF. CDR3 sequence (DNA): TGTGCCAGCAGCTCCCCCGCCGCAGGGGCACCTGACACAGATACGCAGTATTTT. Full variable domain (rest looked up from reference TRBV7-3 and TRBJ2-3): GAGVSQTPSNKVTEKGKYVELRCDPISGHTALYWYRQSLGQGPEFLIYFQGTGAADDSGLPNDRFFAVRPEGSVSTLKIQRTERGDSAVYLCASSSPAAGAPDTDTQYFGPGTRLTVL.

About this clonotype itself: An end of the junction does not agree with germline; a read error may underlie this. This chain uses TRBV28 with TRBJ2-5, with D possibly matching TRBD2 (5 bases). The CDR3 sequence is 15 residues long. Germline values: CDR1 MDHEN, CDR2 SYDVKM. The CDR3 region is CASSFLSGVQEAQYF. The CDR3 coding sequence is TGTGCCAGCAGTTTCTTGTCCGGGGTCCAAGAGGCCCAGTACTTC.

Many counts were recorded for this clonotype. In nucleotides, the CDR3 is TGCGCCAGCAGCTTGGTGGGTTCCGGGGCCAACGTCCTGACTTTC. Its translation is CASSLVGSGANVLTF. V gene TRBV5-1 combines with J gene TRBJ2-6; D is ambiguous. This CDR3 is built from 15 residues. The ends were cut back, 0 bases at V and 4 bases at J, with 8 bases in the middle. CDR1 SGHRS and CDR2 YFSETQ come from the germline V gene. Supplemented by reference TRBV5-1 and TRBJ2-6, the full variable domain reads KAGVTQTPRYLIKTRGQQVTLSCSPISGHRSVSWYQQTPGQGLQFLFEYFSETQRNKGNFPGRFSGRQFSNSRSEMNVSTLELGDSALYLCASSLVGSGANVLTFGAGSRLTVL.

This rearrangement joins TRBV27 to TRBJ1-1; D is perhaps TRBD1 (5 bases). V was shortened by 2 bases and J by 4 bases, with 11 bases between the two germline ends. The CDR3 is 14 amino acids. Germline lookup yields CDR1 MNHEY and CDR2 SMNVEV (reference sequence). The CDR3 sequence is CASSLMWGVTEAFF. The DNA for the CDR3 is TGTGCCAGCAGTTTAATGTGGGGGGTCACTGAAGCTTTCTTT.

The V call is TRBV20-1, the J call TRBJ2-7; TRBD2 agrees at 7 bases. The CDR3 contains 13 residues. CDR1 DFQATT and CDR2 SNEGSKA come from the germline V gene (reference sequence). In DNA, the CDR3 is TGCAGCATTTCCAGCGGGATACTACGAGAGCAGTACTTC. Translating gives CSISSGILREQYF.

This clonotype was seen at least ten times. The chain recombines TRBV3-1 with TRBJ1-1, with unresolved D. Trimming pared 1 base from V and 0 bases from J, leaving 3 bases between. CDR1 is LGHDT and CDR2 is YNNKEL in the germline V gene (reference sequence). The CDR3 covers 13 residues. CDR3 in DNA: TGTGCCAGCAGCCAAGTACTGAACACTGAAGCTTTCTTT. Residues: CASSQVLNTEAFF.

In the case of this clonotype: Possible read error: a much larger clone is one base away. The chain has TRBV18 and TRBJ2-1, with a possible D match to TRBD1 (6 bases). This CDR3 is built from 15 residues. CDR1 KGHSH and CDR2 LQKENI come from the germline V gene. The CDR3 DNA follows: TGTACCAGCTCACCAGCGTTCAGGGGTCACAATGAGCAGTTCTTC. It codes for CTSSPAFRGHNEQFF.

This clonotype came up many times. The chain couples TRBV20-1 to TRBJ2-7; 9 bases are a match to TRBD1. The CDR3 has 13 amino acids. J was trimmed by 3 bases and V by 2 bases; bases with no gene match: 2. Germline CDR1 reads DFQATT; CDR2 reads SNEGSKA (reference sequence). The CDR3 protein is CSARMGQGYEQYF. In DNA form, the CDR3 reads TGCAGTGCTAGAATGGGACAGGGCTACGAGCAGTACTTC.